This T cell receptor (beta chain) was documented in a study of T cell repertoires in cytomegalovirus infection. TCRdb analysed the reads with MiXCR anew, one entry per CDR3 protein. This sample yields about 700,000 distinct CDR3 sequences, of which about 30% are seen a single time; over 15% belongs to the top ten. Trimming stripped 6 bases from V and 1 base from J, with 12 bases between. The germline gives CDR1 DFQATT, CDR2 SNEGSKA (reference sequence). CDR3 length: 13 amino acids. A remark on this clonotype: Its antigen is as yet unknown.

This clonotype originated in a human donor in good health (CMV status not recorded). Some clones in this sample may be carry-over from other donors' samples. V is TRBV20-1 and J is TRBJ1-1, with D uncertain. Specimen: cultured PBMCs, collected from culture after CMV antigen stimulation. The CDR3 coding sequence is TGCAGTGCAAAAGGGAATTGGAACACTGAAGCTTTCTTT. It is translated as CSAKGNWNTEAFF.